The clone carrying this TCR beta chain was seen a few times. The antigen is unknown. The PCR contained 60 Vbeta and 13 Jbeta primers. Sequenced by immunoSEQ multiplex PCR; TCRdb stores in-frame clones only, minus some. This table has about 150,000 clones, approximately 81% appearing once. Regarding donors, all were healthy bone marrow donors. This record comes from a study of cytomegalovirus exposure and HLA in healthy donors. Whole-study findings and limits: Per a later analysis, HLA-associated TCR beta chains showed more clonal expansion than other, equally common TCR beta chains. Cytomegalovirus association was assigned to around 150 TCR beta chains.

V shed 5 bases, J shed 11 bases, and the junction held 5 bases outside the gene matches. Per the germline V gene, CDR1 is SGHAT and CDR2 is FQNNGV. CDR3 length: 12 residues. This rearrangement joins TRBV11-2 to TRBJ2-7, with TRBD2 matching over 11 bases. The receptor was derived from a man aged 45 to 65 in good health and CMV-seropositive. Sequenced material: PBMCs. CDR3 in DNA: TGTGCCAGCAGCCCTACTAGCGGGAGCAAGTACTTC. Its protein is CASSPTSGSKYF.